This T cell receptor (beta chain) was retrieved from a study of blood T cell repertoires in COVID-19. This clone came up a few times. Sequencing was performed with immunoSEQ multiplex PCR; in TCRdb, only in-frame clones are kept and a portion is missing. The repertoire includes about 58,000 clones, about 80% of them detected once, and approximately 10% sits in the top ten. The receptor comes from a man aged 50 to 60 with COVID-19, enrolled during active disease. Sample: peripheral blood.

In DNA, the CDR3 is TGTGCCAGCAGCTTAGACAGCCGTCAGCCCCAGCATTTT. Translated, it gives CASSLDSRQPQHF. The chain has TRBV7-2 and TRBJ1-5; D is unclear. Trimming removed 1 base at V and 6 bases at J, with 7 bases between. CDR3 length: 13 amino acids. CDR1 and CDR2 from the germline V gene are SGHTA and FQGNSA.